Given below is one TCR beta chain in context. The germline V gene encodes CDR1 SGHNT and CDR2 YYREEE (reference sequence). V dropped 0 bases and J dropped 3 bases, with 11 bases sitting between them. The CDR3 runs 15 residues. These data come from a study of blood T cell repertoires in COVID-19. Study overall: The samples span acute and convalescent COVID-19 from the United States, Italy and Spain.

TCRdb's table, derived via immunoSEQ multiplex PCR, lists solely in-frame clones and lacks some. The data contain about 180,000 clones, around 90% of them singletons. The sequence was collected from a woman aged 45-65 years with acute or convalescent COVID-19. Sample: peripheral blood. The rearrangement uses TRBV5-4 and TRBJ2-3, with a possible D match to TRBD2 (6 bases). CDR3 in DNA: TGTGCCAGCAGCTTGGGGGCGGGGAGGACAGATACGCAGTATTTT. It codes for CASSLGAGRTDTQYF.